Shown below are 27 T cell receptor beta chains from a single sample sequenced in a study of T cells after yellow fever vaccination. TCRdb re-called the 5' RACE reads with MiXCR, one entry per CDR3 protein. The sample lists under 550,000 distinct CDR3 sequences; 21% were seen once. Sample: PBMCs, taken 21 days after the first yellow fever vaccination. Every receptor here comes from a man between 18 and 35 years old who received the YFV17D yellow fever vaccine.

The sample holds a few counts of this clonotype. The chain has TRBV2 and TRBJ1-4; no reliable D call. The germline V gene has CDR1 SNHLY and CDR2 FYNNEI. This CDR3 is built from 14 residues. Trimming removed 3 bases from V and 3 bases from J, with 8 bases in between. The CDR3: CASSERQSNEKLFF. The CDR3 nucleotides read TGTGCCAGCAGTGAGCGGCAGTCTAATGAAAAACTGTTTTTT.

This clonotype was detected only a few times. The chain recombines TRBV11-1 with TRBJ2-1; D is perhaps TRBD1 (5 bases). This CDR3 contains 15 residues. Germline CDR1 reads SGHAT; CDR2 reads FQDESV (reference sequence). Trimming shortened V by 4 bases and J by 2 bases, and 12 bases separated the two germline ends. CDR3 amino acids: CASSSDGQTYNEQFF. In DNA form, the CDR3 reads TGTGCCAGCAGCTCTGACGGACAAACCTACAATGAGCAGTTCTTC. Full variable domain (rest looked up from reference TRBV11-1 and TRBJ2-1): EAEVAQSPRYKITEKSQAVAFWCDPISGHATLYWYRQILGQGPELLVQFQDESVVDDSQLPKDRFSAERLKGVDSTLKIQPAELGDSAMYLCASSSDGQTYNEQFFGPGTRLTVL.

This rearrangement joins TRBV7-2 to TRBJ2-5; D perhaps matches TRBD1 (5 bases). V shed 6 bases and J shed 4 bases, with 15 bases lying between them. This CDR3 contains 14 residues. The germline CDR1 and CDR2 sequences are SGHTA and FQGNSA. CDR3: CASSLQGRRETQYF. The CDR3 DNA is TGTGCCAGCAGTCTTCAGGGCCGGAGAGAGACCCAGTACTTC.

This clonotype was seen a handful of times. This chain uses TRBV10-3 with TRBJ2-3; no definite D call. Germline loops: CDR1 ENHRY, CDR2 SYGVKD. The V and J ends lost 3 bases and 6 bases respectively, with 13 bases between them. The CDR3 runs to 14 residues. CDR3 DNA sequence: TGTGCCATCAGTGAATCGAACGTAAGGGATACGCAGTATTTT. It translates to CAISESNVRDTQYF.

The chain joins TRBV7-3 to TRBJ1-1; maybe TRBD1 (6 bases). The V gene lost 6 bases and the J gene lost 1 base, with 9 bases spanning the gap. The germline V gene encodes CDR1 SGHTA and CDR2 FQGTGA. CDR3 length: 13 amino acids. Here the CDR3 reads CASRGTPNTEAFF. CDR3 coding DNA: TGTGCCAGCAGGGGGACACCGAACACTGAAGCTTTCTTT.

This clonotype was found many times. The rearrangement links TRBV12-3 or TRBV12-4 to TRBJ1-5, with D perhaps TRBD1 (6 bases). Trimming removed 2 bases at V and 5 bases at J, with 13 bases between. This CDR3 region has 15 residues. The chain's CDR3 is CASSLLPGVDQPQHF. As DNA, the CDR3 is TGTGCCAGCAGTTTATTGCCAGGGGTTGATCAGCCCCAGCATTTT.

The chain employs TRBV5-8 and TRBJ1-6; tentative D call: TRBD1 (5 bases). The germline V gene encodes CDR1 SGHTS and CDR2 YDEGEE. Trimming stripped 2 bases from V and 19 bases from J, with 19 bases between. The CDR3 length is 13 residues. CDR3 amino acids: CASSLGRDGFTHF. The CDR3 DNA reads TGTGCCAGCAGCTTAGGTCGGGACGGATTTACACACTTT. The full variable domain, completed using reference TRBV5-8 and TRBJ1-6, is EAGVTQSPTHLIKTRGQQATLRCSPISGHTSVYWYQQALGLGLQFLLWYDEGEERNRGNFPPRFSGRQFPNYSSELNVNALELEDSALYLCASSLGRDGFTHFGNGTRLTVT.

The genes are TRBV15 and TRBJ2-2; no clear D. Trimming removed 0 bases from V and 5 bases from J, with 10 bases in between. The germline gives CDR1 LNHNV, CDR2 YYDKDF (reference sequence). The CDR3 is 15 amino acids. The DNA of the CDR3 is TGTGCCACCAGCAGAGATATGGTGGCGACCGGGGAGCTGTTTTTT. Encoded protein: CATSRDMVATGELFF.

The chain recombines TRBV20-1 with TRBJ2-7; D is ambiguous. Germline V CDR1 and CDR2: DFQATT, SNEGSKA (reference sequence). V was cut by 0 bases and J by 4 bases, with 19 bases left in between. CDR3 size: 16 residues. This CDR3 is CSARDRNRVEWYEQYF. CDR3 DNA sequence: TGCAGTGCTAGAGATAGGAATAGGGTTGAGTGGTACGAGCAGTACTTC.

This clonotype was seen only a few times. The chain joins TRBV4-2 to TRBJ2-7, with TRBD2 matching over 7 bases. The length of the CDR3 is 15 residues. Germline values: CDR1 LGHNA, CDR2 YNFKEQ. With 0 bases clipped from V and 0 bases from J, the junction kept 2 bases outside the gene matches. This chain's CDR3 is CASSQEGGSSYEQYF. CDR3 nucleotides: TGTGCCAGCAGCCAAGAGGGCGGGAGCTCCTACGAGCAGTACTTC.

In DNA, the CDR3 is TGTGCCAGCAGCCTGGACAGCTCGTATGCCTACGAGCAGTACTTC. Translated, it gives CASSLDSSYAYEQYF. This chain joins TRBV7-9 and TRBJ2-7; D may be TRBD1 (6 bases). The germline V and J ends were trimmed by 5 bases and 2 bases, with 16 bases remaining between them. The CDR3 runs 15 residues. Germline CDR1 and CDR2: SEHNR and FQNEAQ (reference sequence).

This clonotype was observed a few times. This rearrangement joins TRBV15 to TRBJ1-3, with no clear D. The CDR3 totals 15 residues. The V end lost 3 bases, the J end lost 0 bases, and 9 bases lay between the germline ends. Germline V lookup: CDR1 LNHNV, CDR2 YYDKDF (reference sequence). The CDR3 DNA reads TGTGCCACCAGCAGGGACGGGTACTCTGGAAACACCATATATTTT. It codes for CATSRDGYSGNTIYF. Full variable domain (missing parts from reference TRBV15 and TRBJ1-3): DAMVIQNPRYQVTQFGKPVTLSCSQTLNHNVMYWYQQKSSQAPKLLFHYYDKDFNNEADTPDNFQSRRPNTSFCFLDIRSPGLGDTAMYLCATSRDGYSGNTIYFGEGSWLTVV.

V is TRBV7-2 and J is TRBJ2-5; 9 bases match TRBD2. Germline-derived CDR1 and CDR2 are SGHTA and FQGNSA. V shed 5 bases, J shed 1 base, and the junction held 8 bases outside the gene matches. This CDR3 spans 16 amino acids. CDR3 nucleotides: TGTGCCAGCAGCCCGACTAGCGGCACCGTCCAAGAGACCCAGTACTTC. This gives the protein CASSPTSGTVQETQYF. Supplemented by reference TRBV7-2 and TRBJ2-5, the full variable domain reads GAGVSQSPSNKVTEKGKDVELRCDPISGHTALYWYRQSLGQGLEFLIYFQGNSAPDKSGLPSDRFSAERTGGSVSTLTIQRTQQEDSAVYLCASSPTSGTVQETQYFGPGTRLLVL.

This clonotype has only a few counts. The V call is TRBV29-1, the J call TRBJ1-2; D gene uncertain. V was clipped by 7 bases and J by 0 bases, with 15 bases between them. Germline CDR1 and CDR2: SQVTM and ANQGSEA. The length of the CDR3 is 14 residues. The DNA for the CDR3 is TGCAGCGCCGAGGGTTTGAATTCTAACTATGGCTACACCTTC. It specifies CSAEGLNSNYGYTF.

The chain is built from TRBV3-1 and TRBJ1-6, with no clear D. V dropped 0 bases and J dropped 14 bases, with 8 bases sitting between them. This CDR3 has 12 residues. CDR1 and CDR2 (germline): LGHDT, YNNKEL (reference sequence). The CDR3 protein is CASSQERRALHF. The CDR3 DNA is TGTGCCAGCAGCCAAGAACGAAGGGCCCTCCACTTT.

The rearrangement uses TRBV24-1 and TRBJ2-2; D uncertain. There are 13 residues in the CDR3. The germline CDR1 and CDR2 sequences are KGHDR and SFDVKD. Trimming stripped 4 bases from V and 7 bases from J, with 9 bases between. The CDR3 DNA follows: TGTGCCACCAGTGACCAGAATAGCGGGGAGCTGTTTTTT. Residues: CATSDQNSGELFF.

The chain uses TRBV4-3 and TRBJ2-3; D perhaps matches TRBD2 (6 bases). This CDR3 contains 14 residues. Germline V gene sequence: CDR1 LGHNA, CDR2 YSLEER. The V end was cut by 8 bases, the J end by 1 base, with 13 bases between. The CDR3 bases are TGCGCCAGCGGGGGGTATAGAGGCACAGATACGCAGTATTTT. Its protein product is CASGGYRGTDTQYF.

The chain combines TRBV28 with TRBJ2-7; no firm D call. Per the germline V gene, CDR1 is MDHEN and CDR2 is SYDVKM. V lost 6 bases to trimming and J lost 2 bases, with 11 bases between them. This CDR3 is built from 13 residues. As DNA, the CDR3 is TGTGCCAGCAGCCCTTCCGATCCCTACGAGCAGTACGTC. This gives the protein CASSPSDPYEQYV.

The CDR3 region has the DNA TGCGCCAGCACGGGGAATTGCACTGAAGCTTTCTTT. It encodes CASTGNCTEAFF. This chain links TRBV23-1 with TRBJ1-1, with D unclear. TRBV23-1 carries the ORF label, with uncertain function. Trimming took off 7 bases at V and 4 bases at J, with 10 bases between the two ends. The CDR3 has 12 amino acids.

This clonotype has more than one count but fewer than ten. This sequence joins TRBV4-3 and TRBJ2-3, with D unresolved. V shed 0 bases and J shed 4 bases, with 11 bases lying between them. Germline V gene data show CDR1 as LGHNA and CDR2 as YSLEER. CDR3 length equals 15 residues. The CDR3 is CASSQEERTADTQYF. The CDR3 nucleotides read TGCGCCAGCAGCCAAGAGGAAAGGACCGCAGATACGCAGTATTTT.

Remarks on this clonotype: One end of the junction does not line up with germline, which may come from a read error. In nucleotides, the CDR3 is TGTAGTGCTAGAGATTTGGGGACTAGCGGCACAGATACGCAGTATTTT. Protein product: CSARDLGTSGTDTQYF. V gene TRBV20-1 combines with J gene TRBJ2-3, with 10 positions matching TRBD2. Germline assignment: CDR1 DFQATT and CDR2 SNEGSKA (reference sequence). The CDR3 spans 16 residues.

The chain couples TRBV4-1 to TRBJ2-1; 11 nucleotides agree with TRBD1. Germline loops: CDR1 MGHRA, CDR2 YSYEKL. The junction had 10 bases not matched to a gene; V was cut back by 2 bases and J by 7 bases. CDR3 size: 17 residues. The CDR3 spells CASSQLLGGQGGNEQFF. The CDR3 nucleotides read TGCGCCAGCAGCCAACTCCTTGGGGGACAGGGGGGGAATGAGCAGTTCTTC.

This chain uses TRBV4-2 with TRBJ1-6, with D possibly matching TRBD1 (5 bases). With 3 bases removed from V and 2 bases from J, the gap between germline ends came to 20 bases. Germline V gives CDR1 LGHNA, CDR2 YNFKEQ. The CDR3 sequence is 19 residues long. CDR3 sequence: CASSQGTLGQWPYNSPLHF. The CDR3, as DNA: TGTGCCAGCAGCCAGGGGACCCTTGGCCAATGGCCCTATAATTCACCCCTCCACTTT.

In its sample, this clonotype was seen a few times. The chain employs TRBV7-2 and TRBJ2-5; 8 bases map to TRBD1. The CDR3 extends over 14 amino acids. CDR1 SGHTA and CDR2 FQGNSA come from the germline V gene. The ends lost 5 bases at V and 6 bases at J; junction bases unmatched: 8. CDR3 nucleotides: TGTGCCAGCAGCCAAGGACAGGGACGACAGACCCAGTACTTC. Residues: CASSQGQGRQTQYF. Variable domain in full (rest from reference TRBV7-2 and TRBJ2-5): GAGVSQSPSNKVTEKGKDVELRCDPISGHTALYWYRQSLGQGLEFLIYFQGNSAPDKSGLPSDRFSAERTGGSVSTLTIQRTQQEDSAVYLCASSQGQGRQTQYFGPGTRLLVL.

The CDR3 DNA follows: TGTGCCAGCAGCTCACACCTTAGCGGGGGGGCCAAGTTCTTC. This encodes CASSSHLSGGAKFF. J is TRBJ2-1 and V is TRBV11-1, with TRBD2 identical over 11 bases. Trimming at V came to 4 bases and at J to 14 bases, leaving 10 bases not matched to a gene. Germline assignment: CDR1 SGHAT and CDR2 FQDESV (reference sequence). The CDR3 is made up of 14 amino acids.

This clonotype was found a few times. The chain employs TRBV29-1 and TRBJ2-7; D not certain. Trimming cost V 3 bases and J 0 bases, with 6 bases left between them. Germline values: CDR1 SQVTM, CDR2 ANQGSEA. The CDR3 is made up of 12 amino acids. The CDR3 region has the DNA TGCAGCGTTGAGGTGAGCTCCTACGAGCAGTACTTC. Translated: CSVEVSSYEQYF.

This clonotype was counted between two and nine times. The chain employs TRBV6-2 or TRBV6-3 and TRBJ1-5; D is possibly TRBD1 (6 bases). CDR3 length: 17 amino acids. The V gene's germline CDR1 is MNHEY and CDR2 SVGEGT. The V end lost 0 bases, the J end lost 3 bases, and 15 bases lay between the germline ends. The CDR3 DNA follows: TGTGCCAGCAGTTACTCGTCGGGACACAAAACCAATCAGCCCCAGCATTTT. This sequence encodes CASSYSSGHKTNQPQHF.